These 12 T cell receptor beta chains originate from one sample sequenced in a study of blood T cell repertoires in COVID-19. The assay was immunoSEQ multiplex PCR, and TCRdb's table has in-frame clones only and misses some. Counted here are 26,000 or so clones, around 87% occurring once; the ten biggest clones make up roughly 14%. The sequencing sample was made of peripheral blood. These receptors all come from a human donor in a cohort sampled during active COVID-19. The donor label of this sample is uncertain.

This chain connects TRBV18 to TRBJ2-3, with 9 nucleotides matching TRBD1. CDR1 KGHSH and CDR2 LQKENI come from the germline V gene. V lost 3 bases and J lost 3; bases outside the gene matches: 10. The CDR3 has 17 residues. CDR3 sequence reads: CASSPRWDRVGTDTQYF. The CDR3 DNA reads TGTGCCAGCTCACCCCGATGGGACAGGGTGGGTACAGATACGCAGTATTTT.

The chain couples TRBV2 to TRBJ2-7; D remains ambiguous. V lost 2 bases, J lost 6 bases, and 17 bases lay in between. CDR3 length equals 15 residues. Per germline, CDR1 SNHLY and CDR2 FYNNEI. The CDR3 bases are TGTGCCAGCAGTGAATCTCAGGTCGACGTCGGCGAGCAGTACTTC. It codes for CASSESQVDVGEQYF.

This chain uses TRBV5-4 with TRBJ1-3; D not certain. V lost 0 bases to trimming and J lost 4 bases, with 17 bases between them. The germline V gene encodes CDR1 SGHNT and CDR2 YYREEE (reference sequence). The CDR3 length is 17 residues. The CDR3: CASSLDLVAAGGNTIYF. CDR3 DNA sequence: TGTGCCAGCAGCTTGGATCTGGTGGCTGCGGGGGGAAACACCATATATTTT.

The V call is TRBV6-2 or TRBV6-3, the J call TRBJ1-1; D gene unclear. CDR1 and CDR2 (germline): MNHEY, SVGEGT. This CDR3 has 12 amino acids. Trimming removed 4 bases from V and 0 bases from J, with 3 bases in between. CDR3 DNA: TGTGCCAGCAGTTCGGTGAACACTGAAGCTTTCTTT. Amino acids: CASSSVNTEAFF.

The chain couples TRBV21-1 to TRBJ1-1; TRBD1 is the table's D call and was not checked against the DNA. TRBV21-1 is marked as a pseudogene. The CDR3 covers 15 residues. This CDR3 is CASSKKGVSSTEAFF. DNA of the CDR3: TGTGCCAGCAGCAAAAAAGGGGTTAGTAGCACTGAAGCTTTCTTT.

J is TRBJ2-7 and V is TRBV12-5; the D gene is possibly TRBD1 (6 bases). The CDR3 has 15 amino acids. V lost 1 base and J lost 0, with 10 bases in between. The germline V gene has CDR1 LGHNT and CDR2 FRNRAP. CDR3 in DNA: TGTGCTAGTGGTTTGGGACAGACAGGCTCCTACGAGCAGTACTTC. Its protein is CASGLGQTGSYEQYF.

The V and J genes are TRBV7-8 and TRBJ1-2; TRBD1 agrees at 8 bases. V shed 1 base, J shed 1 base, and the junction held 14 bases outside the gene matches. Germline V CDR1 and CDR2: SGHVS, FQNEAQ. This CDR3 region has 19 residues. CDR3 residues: CASSLGPRDRTTLNYGYTF. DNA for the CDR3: TGTGCCAGCAGCTTAGGGCCCCGGGACAGGACAACTCTTAACTATGGCTACACCTTC.

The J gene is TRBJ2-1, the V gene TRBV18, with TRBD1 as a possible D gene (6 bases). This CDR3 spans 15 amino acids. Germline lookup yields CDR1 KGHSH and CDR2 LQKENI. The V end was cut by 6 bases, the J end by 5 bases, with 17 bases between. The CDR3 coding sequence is TGTGCCAGCTCCCGGGACACGACTATCGACAATGAGCAGTTCTTC. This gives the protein CASSRDTTIDNEQFF.

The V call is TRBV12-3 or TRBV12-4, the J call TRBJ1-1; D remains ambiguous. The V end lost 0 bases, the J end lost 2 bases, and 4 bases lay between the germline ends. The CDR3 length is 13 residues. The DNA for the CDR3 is TGTGCCAGCAGTTTAGCCAGAAACACTGAAGCTTTCTTT. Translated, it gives CASSLARNTEAFF.

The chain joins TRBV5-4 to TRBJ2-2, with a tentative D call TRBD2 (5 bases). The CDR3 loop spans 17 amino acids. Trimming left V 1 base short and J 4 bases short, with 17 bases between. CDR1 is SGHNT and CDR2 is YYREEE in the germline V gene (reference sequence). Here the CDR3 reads CASSLIGGSLGTGELFF. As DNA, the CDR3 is TGTGCCAGCAGCTTGATAGGTGGGAGCCTGGGCACCGGGGAGCTGTTTTTT.

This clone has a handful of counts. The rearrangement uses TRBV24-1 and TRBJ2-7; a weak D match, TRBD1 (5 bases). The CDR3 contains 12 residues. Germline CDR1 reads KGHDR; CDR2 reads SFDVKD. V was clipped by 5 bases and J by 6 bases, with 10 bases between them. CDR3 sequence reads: CATSVRGGEQYF. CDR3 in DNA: TGTGCCACCAGTGTTAGGGGTGGCGAGCAGTACTTC.

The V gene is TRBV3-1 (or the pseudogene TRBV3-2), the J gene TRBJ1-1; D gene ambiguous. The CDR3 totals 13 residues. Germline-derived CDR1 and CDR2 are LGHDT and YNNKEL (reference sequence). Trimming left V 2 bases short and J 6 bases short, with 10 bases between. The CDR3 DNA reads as TGTGCCAGCAGCCAAAAGCCGAGCGCTGAAGCTTTCTTT. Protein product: CASSQKPSAEAFF.